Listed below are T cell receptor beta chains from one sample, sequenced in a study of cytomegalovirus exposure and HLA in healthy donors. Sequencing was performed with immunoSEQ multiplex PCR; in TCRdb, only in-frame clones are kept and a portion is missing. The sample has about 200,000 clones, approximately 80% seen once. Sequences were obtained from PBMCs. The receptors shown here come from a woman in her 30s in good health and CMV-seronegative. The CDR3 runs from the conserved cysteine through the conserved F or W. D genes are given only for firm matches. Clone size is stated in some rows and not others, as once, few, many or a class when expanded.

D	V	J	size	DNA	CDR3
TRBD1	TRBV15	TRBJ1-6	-	TGTGCCACCAGCGGGTGGACAGGGAATAATTCACCCCTCCACTTT	CATSGWTGNNSPLHF
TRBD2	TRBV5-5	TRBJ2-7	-	TGTGCCAGCAGCTTGACTAGCGGGAGTTGGTACGAGCAGTACTTC	CASSLTSGSWYEQYF
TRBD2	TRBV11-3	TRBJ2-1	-	TGTGCCAGCAGCCCGAGCGGGGAGTCCTACAATGAGCAGTTCTTC	CASSPSGESYNEQFF
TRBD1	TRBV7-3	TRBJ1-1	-	TGTGCCAGCAGGTTCGACAGGGTGAACACTGAAGCTTTCTTT	CASRFDRVNTEAFF
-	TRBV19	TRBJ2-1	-	TGTGCCAGTAGACGGACTCTTTACAATGAGCAGTTCTTC	CASRRTLYNEQFF
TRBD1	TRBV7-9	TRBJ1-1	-	TGTTCCAGCAGCTTAGGGACAGGTGAAGCTTTCTTT	CSSSLGTGEAFF
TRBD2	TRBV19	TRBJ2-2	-	TGTGCCAGTAGTAAGACTAGCGGGGGAACCGGGGAGCTGTTTTTT	CASSKTSGGTGELFF
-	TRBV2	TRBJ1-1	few	TGTGCCAGCAGTGAGGTCCCAGAGAGGGACACTGAAGCTTTCTTT	CASSEVPERDTEAFF
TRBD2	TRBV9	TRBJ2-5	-	TGTGCCAGCAGCGTACGGAGGTCCGGGGGGGACCAAGAGACCCAGTACTTC	CASSVRRSGGDQETQYF
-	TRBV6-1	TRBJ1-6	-	TGTGCCAGCAGTGAAGCGAGTAATTCACCCCTCCACTTT	CASSEASNSPLHF
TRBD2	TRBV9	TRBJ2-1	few	TGTGCCAGCAGCGTATCTAGCGGGGGGGCCAAGTACAATGAGCAGTTCTTC	CASSVSSGGAKYNEQFF
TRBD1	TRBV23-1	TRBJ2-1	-	TGCGCCAGCAGTCAATCGGGACAGGTGGCAAAGTTCTTC	CASSQSGQVAKFF
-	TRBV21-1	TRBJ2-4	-	TGTGCCAGCAGCCCGGACAGGGGGACGGAGTTGGAAAACATTCAGTACTTC	CASSPDRGTELENIQYF
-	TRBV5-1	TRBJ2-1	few	TGCGCCAGCAGCTTGGCCCCGGCGGTCTCCTACAATGAGCAGTTCTTC	CASSLAPAVSYNEQFF
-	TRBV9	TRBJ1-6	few	TGTGCCAGCAGCGTATTATCAGGGTTTGGTTCACCCCTCCACTTT	CASSVLSGFGSPLHF
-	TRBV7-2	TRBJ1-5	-	TGTGCCAGCAGCTTATATCAGGGATCAAATCAGCCCCAGCATTTT	CASSLYQGSNQPQHF
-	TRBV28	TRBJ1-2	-	TGTGCCAGCAGTTTTACACAGAGAGGCTACACCTTC	CASSFTQRGYTF
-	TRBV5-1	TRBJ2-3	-	TGCGCCAGCAGCGACGGGGTTGGGATAGATACGCAGTATTTT	CASSDGVGIDTQYF
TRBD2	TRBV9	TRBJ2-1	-	TGTGCCAGCAGCGTGAGCGGGGGCTATTACAATGAGCAGTTCTTC	CASSVSGGYYNEQFF
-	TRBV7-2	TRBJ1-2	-	TGTGCCAGCAGCTTAGCAGGGGGGGATTATTATGGCTACACCTTC	CASSLAGGDYYGYTF
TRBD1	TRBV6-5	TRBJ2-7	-	TGTGCCACCAGCCCTCGACAGGGGGCGTACGAGCAGTACTTC	CATSPRQGAYEQYF
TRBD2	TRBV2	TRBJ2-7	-	TGTGCCAGCAGTGTCTCATTAGCGGGAGAGCAATACGAGCAGTACTTC	CASSVSLAGEQYEQYF
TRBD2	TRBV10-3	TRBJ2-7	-	TGTGCCACCCAGAGGGCGTTGGGACTAGCGGGGCTAACCTACGAGCAGTACTTC	CATQRALGLAGLTYEQYF
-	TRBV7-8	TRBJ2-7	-	TGTGCCAGCAGCTTCGGCTCCTACGAGCAGTACTTC	CASSFGSYEQYF
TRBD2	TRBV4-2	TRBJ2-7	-	TGTGCCAGCAGCCAAGGGGGCGGGAGAAGCGACGAGCAGTACTTC	CASSQGGGRSDEQYF
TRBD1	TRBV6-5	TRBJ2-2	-	TGTGCCAGCAGTTATTTTCAGGGGGACGGGGAGCTGTTTTTT	CASSYFQGDGELFF
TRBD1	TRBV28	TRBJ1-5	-	TGTGCCAGCAGTTCGCCGGGACAGGGGTTTCAGCCCCAGCATTTT	CASSSPGQGFQPQHF
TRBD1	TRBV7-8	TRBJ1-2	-	TGTGCCAGCAGCGTAGACAGGGGCGGTGGCTACACCTTC	CASSVDRGGGYTF
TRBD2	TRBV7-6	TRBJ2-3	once	TGTGCCAGCACCCTGACAGGGTTAGGACTAGCGGGAGCTGAAGATACGCAGTATTTT	CASTLTGLGLAGAEDTQYF
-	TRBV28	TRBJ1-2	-	TGTGCCAGCAGTTTAAGCGCGAATGGCTACACCTTC	CASSLSANGYTF
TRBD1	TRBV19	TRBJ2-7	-	TGTGCCAGTAGTAAAGATCCGGGACAGGGGGCGAAGGCCTACGAGCAGTACTTC	CASSKDPGQGAKAYEQYF
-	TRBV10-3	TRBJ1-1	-	TGTGCCATCAGGAGTTTTCGGAACACTGAAGCTTTCTTT	CAIRSFRNTEAFF
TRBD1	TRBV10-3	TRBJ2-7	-	TGTGCCATCAGTGAGTCGAAGGTTTCACGACAGGGGGGGTACGAGCAGTACTTC	CAISESKVSRQGGYEQYF
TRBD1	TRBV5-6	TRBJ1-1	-	TGTGCCAGCAGCTTGGACAGGGGGAGGGGCACTGAAGCTTTCTTT	CASSLDRGRGTEAFF
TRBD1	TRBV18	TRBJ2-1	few	TGTGCCAGCTCACGGGTAGGGACAGGGGACTACAATGAGCAGTTCTTC	CASSRVGTGDYNEQFF
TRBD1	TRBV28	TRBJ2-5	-	TGTGCCAGCAGTTTCCCGGGACAGGGCTTAGAGACCCAGTACTTC	CASSFPGQGLETQYF
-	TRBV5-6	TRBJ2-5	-	TGTGCCAGCAGCTTGGAGTGGTCAGGGTATGGAGAGACCCAGTACTTC	CASSLEWSGYGETQYF
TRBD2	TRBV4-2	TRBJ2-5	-	TGTGCCAGCAGCCAAGGATGGCGGGGGGTCCAAGAGACCCAGTACTTC	CASSQGWRGVQETQYF
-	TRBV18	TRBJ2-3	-	TGTGCCAGCTCACCACCGGAGGGTACGCAGTATTTT	CASSPPEGTQYF
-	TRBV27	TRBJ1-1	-	TGTGCCAGCAGTTTATCCGGGAGCTTGAACACTGAAGCTTTCTTT	CASSLSGSLNTEAFF
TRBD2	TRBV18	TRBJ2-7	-	TGTGCCAGCTCACGGGGAATAGCGGGAGCTGTTGAGCAGTACTTC	CASSRGIAGAVEQYF
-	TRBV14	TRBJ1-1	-	TGTGCCAGCAGCCAATTAGCTGGCCCAGCTTTCTTT	CASSQLAGPAFF
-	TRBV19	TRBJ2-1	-	TGTGCCAGTAGTATCGCCCATCCTAACAATGAGCAGTTCTTC	CASSIAHPNNEQFF
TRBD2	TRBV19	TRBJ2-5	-	TGTGCCAGTAGTATTTTAGCGGGAGGGCGAGTGGGAGAGACCCAGTACTTC	CASSILAGGRVGETQYF
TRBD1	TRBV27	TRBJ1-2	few	TGTGCCAGCAGTACTTACAGGGGGCGCTTCTATGGCTACCCCTTC	CASSTYRGRFYGYPF
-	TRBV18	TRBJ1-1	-	TGTGCCAGCTCACGCTGGAATGGCCCGGGCACTGAAGCTTTCTTT	CASSRWNGPGTEAFF
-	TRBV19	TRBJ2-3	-	TGTGCCAGTAGTTCCCGTGGAGTCTCCACAGATACGCAGTATTTT	CASSSRGVSTDTQYF
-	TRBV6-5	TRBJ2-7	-	TGTGCCAGCAGTCCCGAACCACAGGCCACCTACGAGCAGTACTTC	CASSPEPQATYEQYF
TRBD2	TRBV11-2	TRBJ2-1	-	TGTGCCAGCAGCCTGGGACTAGCGGGTTACAATGAGCAGTTCTTC	CASSLGLAGYNEQFF
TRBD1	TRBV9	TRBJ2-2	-	TGTGCCAGCAGCGAAAGACAGGGATATGGTGGGGAGCTGTTTTTT	CASSERQGYGGELFF